Included here is one T cell receptor (beta chain) sequence, with context. From germline, CDR1 is SGHTA and CDR2 FQGNSA. The germline V and J ends were trimmed by 2 bases and 0 bases, with 15 bases remaining between them. The CDR3 runs to 17 residues. This entry comes from a study of blood T cells in healthy people across ages. For the study at large: Per two T cells, template switching captured roughly one barcoded beta molecule.

PCR was performed a second time for about 6 to 12 cycles using a sample-barcoded 5' primer and a J-beta primer mix. TCRdb re-derived calls from the 5' RACE reads in MiXCR, one entry per CDR3 protein. The table includes around 800,000 distinct CDR3 sequences, approximately 65% detected once. Each of the donors had roughly 9.1 milliliters of peripheral blood drawn into EDTA-treated Vacutainer tubes. The amount of total RNA extracted per sample was at least 5.5 micrograms. The V call is TRBV7-2, the J call TRBJ2-3, with TRBD1 as a possible D gene (6 bases). The sample consisted of blood. This receptor was identified in a man aged 30 to 45 in good health. As DNA, the CDR3 is TGTGCCAGCAGCTTAACAGGGAACCCATCTAGCACAGATACGCAGTATTTT. Translation gives CASSLTGNPSSTDTQYF.